The text below deals with one T cell receptor beta chain. This sample is drawn from a study of blood T cell repertoires in COVID-19. Across the study: Samples representing acute and convalescent COVID-19 were sourced from the United States, Italy and Spain. PBMCs, B-cell-depleted T cells, or T cells provided the cDNA or gDNA that made up the material.

Libraries were prepared by immunoSEQ multiplex PCR; TCRdb keeps only in-frame clonotypes and omits some of them. The repertoire holds roughly 120,000 clones, with approximately 80% as singletons. The CDR3 has 16 residues. The V end lost 5 bases, the J end lost 0 bases, and 14 bases lay between the germline ends. Germline CDR1 is MDHEN and CDR2 is SYDVKM. Material for sequencing was peripheral blood. The TCR originated in a woman aged 70-85 years with acute or convalescent COVID-19. The chain joins TRBV28 to TRBJ1-5; perhaps TRBD1 as D (5 bases). The CDR3 region is CASSIRQTYSNQPQHF. The CDR3 coding sequence is TGTGCCAGCAGTATTAGACAGACTTATAGCAATCAGCCCCAGCATTTT.